Following are 4 T cell receptor beta chains from one sample sequenced in a study of a mutant IDH1 vaccine in newly diagnosed glioma. Here immunoSEQ multiplex PCR was the method, and the copy in TCRdb shows in-frame clones only, minus some. The sample yields about 92,000 clones, 80% seen once. Noted time point: baseline, week 1 (first vaccination visit). Treatment denoted: pre-vaccination baseline after standard-of-care therapy. This specimen was PBMCs, taken from a glioma patient treated with radiotherapy, temozolomide or both. The receptors come from a man in his forties with glioma.

The rearrangement joins TRBV7-2 to TRBJ2-3; 9 bases are shared with TRBD2. Germline V CDR1 and CDR2: SGHTA, FQGNSA. With 5 bases clipped from V and 6 bases from J, the junction kept 3 bases outside the gene matches. The CDR3 is made up of 13 amino acids. CDR3 sequence reads: CASSQAGGDTQYF. CDR3 DNA sequence: TGTGCCAGCAGCCAAGCGGGGGGTGATACGCAGTATTTT.

This clone has more than one count but fewer than ten. The junction departs from the called germline gene at one end, perhaps through a read error. Here the CDR3 DNA reads TGCGCCAGCAGCAAAGAGGGGCTAGGGGAAAAACTGTTTTTT. Encoded protein: CASSKEGLGEKLFF. This sequence joins TRBV4-3 and TRBJ1-4; D might be TRBD1 (5 bases). Germline CDR1 and CDR2: LGHNA and YSLEER. The CDR3 spans 14 residues.

The chain employs TRBV6-5 and TRBJ2-7; D perhaps matches TRBD2 (6 bases). Germline V CDR1 and CDR2: MNHEY, SVGAGI. This CDR3 contains 15 residues. With 2 bases removed from V and 0 bases from J, the gap between germline ends came to 11 bases. The CDR3: CASSYGLSDSYEQYF. The CDR3 DNA reads as TGTGCCAGCAGTTACGGACTATCTGACTCCTACGAGCAGTACTTC.

The chain employs TRBV18 and TRBJ1-2, with 7 bases fitting TRBD1. This CDR3 is 14 amino acids long. V lost 3 bases and J lost 6; bases outside the gene matches: 7. Germline CDR1 KGHSH, CDR2 LQKENI. The CDR3 sequence: CASSPLTGFHGYTF. In DNA form, the CDR3 reads TGTGCCAGCTCACCTCTGACAGGGTTCCATGGCTACACCTTC.